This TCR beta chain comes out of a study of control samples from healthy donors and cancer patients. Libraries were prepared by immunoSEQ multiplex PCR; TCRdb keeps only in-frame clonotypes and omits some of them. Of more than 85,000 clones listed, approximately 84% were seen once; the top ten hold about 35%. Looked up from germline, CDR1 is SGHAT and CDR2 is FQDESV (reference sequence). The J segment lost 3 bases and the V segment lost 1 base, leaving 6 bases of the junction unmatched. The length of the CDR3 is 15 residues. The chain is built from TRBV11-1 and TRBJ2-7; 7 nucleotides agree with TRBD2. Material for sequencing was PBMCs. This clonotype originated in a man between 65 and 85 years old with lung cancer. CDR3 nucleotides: TGTGCCAGCAGCTTAGGGGGGACTACAATCTACGAGCAGTACTTC. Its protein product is CASSLGGTTIYEQYF.